This is a list of T cell receptor beta chains from one sample in a study of T cell responses to AZD1222 COVID-19 vaccine. Produced via immunoSEQ multiplex PCR; TCRdb's table is partial and in-frame only. The data contain 120,000 or so clones, around 85% of them seen just once; the ten biggest clones take up approximately 5.9%. Material: peripheral blood, obtained on day 0 of AZD1222 vaccination. The receptors come from an adult in good health. Each CDR3 is given with its conserved first and last residue. D genes are given only for firm matches. The size of a clone is reported for some rows only, either as once, few or many, or as a class for expanded clones.

TGTGCCAGCAGCTTTCAGGGTTGGAACACTGAAGCTTTCTTT | CASSFQGWNTEAFF | TRBV11-2 | - | few | TRBJ1-1
TGTGCCAGCAGTTCCGAGGCAGGTAGCTCCTACGAGCAGTACTTC | CASSSEAGSSYEQYF | TRBV6-5 | - | - | TRBJ2-7
TGTGCCAGCAGTTCCCCGCGGCGGAACACTGAAGCTTTCTTT | CASSSPRRNTEAFF | TRBV6-5 | - | - | TRBJ1-1
TGTGCCACCAGCAGGCGGGGGTTGGGCACCGGGGAGCTGTTTTTT | CATSRRGLGTGELFF | TRBV15 | TRBD2 | - | TRBJ2-2
TGTGCCAGCAGCTTAGGGACCCGGGGGACCGGGGAGCTGTTTTTT | CASSLGTRGTGELFF | TRBV11-2 | - | - | TRBJ2-2
TGTGCCAGCAGCTATCGACAGGGGGCGCCTGGAAACACCATATATTTT | CASSYRQGAPGNTIYF | TRBV11-3 | TRBD1 | - | TRBJ1-3
TGTGCCAGCAGCGTAGCGGCGACAGGGATTGCGGGCTACACCTTC | CASSVAATGIAGYTF | TRBV9 | TRBD1 | - | TRBJ1-2
TGCAGCGCCCGGAGCGGGGTCTCCTACGAGCAGTACTTC | CSARSGVSYEQYF | TRBV29-1 | TRBD2 | - | TRBJ2-7
TGTGCCAGCAGCTTGAGCGGGGGGAAGCCGTTCTTC | CASSLSGGKPFF | TRBV7-8 | TRBD2 | - | TRBJ2-1
TGTGCCAGCAGACCCGGGACTAGTAAGTACAATGAGCAGTTCTTC | CASRPGTSKYNEQFF | TRBV27 | TRBD2 | - | TRBJ2-1
TGCGCCAGCAGCTTGTGGGGGGCCCTGAACACTGAAGCTTTCTTT | CASSLWGALNTEAFF | TRBV5-1 | - | - | TRBJ1-1